This T cell receptor (beta chain) was identified during a study of regulatory T cells in long-lasting Graves disease. Regarding time point: persistent/refractory GD, antithyroid drugs over 5 years with positive TRAb. PBMC-extracted RNA yielded the TCR library. At least ten counts were recorded for this clonotype. The target antigen is unknown. Overall study findings and caveats: Persistent Graves' patients possessed reduced TCR diversity relative to recently diagnosed ones.

The authors built TCR beta libraries using iRepertoire HTBI primers and Arm-PCR of CDR3 regions. From the multiplex PCR reads, TCRdb called clonotypes with MiXCR, one entry per CDR3 protein. This table has fewer than 450,000 distinct CDR3 sequences, about a quarter appearing once. The ends were cut back, 3 bases at V and 6 bases at J, with 15 bases in the middle. CDR1 is MDHEN and CDR2 is SYDVKM in the germline V gene. The CDR3 spans 15 residues. Sequenced material: peripheral blood mononuclear cells (PBMCs), taken when the disease was refractory, from a patient treated with antithyroid drugs. V usage is TRBV28 and J usage is TRBJ1-5; a weak D match, TRBD1 (5 bases). This TCR was sampled from a female donor with Graves disease. CDR3 residues: CASSFPGRRGQPQHF. The DNA of the CDR3 is TGTGCCAGCAGTTTCCCCGGCAGGAGGGGTCAGCCCCAGCATTTT.